This TCR beta chain comes out of a study of molecular identifiers for immune sequencing clone quantification. Previously described methods and listed TCR primers were used for bulk TCR libraries. MiXCR was run by TCRdb on the PCR reads, yielding one entry per CDR3 protein. The data show 460,000 or so distinct CDR3 sequences, over 20% seen once. Trimming cost V 8 bases and J 7 bases, with 15 bases left between them. The V gene's germline CDR1 is MRHNA and CDR2 SNTAGT. CDR3 length: 13 residues. Sorted inputs of about 20,000 to 1,000,000 cells, with 10%, 30% or 50% RNA, yielded naive CD8 libraries. Isolation of naive CD8 T cells was achieved by sorting on a CD8+CD4-CCR7+CD45RA+ phenotype.

Material for sequencing was naive CD8+ T cells from blood, with Jurkat cell RNA spiked in. Specified subset: FACS-sorted CD8+CD4-CCR7+CD45RA+ naive T cells. This clonotype was obtained from a human donor in good health. Some libraries in this study had Jurkat cell RNA spiked in. The rearrangement joins TRBV6-4 to TRBJ2-1; D could derive from TRBD1 or TRBD2 (6 bases each). The CDR3: CASGGTSKNEQFF. DNA for the CDR3: TGTGCCAGCGGAGGGACAAGCAAAAATGAGCAGTTCTTC.